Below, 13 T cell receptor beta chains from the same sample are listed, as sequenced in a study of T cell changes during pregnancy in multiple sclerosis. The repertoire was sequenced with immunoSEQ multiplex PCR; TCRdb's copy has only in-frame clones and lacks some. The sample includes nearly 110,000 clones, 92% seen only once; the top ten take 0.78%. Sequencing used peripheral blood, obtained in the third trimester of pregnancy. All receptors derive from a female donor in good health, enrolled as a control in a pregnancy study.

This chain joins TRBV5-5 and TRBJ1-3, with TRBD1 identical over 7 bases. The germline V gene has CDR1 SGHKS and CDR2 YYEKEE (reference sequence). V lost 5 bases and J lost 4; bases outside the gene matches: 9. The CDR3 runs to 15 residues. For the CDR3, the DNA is TGTGCCAGCAGACCCGGGACAGCGGGCGGAAACACCATATATTTT. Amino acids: CASRPGTAGGNTIYF.

CDR3 coding DNA: TGTGCCTGGGCCTCCGACAGGGGAGTTGAGACCCAGTACTTC. This codes for CAWASDRGVETQYF. This chain connects TRBV30 to TRBJ2-5, with 8 bases matching TRBD1. The CDR3 length is 14 residues. V shed 5 bases and J 5 bases; nucleotides not matched to a gene: 10. Germline V CDR1 and CDR2: GTSNPN, SVGIG (reference sequence).

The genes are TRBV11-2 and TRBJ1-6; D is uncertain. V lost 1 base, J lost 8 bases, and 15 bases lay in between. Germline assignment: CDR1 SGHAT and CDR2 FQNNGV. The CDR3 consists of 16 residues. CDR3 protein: CASSLGAGSGHSPLHF. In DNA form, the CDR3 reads TGTGCCAGCAGCTTAGGAGCGGGGTCAGGCCATTCACCCCTCCACTTT.

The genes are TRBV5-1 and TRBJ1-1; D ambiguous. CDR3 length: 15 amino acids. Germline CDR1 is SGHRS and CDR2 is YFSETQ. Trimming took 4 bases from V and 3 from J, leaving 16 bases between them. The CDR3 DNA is TGCGCCAGCAGCCGGTTCAGCGGTATGGACACTGAAGCTTTCTTT. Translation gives CASSRFSGMDTEAFF.

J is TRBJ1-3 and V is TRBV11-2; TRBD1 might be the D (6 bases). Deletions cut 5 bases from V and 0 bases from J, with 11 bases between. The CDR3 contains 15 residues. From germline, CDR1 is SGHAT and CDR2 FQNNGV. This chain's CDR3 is CASSQDSFSGNTIYF. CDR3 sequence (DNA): TGTGCCAGCAGCCAGGACAGCTTCTCTGGAAACACCATATATTTT.

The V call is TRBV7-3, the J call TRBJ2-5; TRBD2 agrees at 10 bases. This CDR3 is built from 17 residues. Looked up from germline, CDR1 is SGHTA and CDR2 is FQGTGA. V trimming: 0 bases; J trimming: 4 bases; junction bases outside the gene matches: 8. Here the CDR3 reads CASSLTELAGGTETQYF. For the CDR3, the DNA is TGTGCCAGCAGCTTAACGGAGTTAGCGGGGGGAACAGAGACCCAGTACTTC.

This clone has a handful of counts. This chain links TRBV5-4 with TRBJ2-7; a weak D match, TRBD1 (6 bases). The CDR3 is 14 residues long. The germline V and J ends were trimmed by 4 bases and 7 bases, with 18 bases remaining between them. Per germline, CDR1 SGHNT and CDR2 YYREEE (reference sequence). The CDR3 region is CASSPRGPGEEQYF. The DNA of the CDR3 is TGTGCCAGCAGCCCCCGCGGCCCAGGGGAAGAGCAGTACTTC.

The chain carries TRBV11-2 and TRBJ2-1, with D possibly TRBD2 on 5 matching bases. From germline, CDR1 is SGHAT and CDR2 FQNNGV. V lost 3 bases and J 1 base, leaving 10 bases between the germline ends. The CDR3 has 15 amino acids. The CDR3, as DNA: TGTGCCAGCAGCTTCGAGGGATTTTCCTACAATGAGCAGTTCTTC. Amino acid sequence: CASSFEGFSYNEQFF.

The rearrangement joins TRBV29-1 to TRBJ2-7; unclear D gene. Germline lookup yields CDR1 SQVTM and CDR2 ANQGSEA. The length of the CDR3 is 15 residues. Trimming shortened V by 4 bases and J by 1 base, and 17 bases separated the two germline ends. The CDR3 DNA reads TGCAGCGTTGTCTCAGGCAAATTATCTTCCTACGAGCAGTACTTC. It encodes CSVVSGKLSSYEQYF.

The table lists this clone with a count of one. CDR3 protein: CSVRDRGIQPQHF. Written as DNA, the CDR3 is TGCAGCGTTAGAGACAGGGGGATTCAGCCCCAGCATTTT. The genes are TRBV29-1 and TRBJ1-5; 9 positions match TRBD1. After removal of 5 bases from V and 6 bases from J, the junction contained 5 bases not matched to a gene. The germline V gene has CDR1 SQVTM and CDR2 ANQGSEA. CDR3 size: 13 residues.

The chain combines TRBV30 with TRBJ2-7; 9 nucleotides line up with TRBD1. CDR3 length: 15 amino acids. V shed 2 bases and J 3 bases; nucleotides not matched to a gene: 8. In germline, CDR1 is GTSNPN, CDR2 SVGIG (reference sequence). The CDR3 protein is CAWSQGQGLNYEQYF. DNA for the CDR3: TGTGCCTGGAGTCAGGGACAGGGATTGAACTACGAGCAGTACTTC.

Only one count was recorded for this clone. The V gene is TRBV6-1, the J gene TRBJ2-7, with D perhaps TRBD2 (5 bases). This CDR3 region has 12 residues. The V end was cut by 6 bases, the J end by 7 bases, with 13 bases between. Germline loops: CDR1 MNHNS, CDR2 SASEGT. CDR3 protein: CASRTTTREQYF. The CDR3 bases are TGTGCCAGCAGGACTACAACTCGGGAGCAGTACTTC.

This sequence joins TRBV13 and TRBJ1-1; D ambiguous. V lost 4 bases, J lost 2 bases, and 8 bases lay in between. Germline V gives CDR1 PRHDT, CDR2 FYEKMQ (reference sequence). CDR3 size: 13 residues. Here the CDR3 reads CASSSEGNTEAFF. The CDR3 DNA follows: TGTGCCAGCAGCTCAGAGGGTAACACTGAAGCTTTCTTT.